This TCR beta chain is from a study of cytomegalovirus exposure and HLA in healthy donors. Turning to the study itself: The 110 or so validation repertoires used the same platform as the approximately 670 first-cohort repertoires, a later analysis reported. Overall study results and limits: Whilst most TCR sequences proved rare, a subset of public TCRs occurred across many donors. Cytomegalovirus status was reportedly diagnosed by the classifier with high sensitivity and specificity.

The germline V gene has CDR1 LGHNA and CDR2 YNFKEQ. The CDR3 loop spans 14 amino acids. Trimming shortened V by 4 bases and J by 5 bases, and 13 bases separated the two germline ends. The method was immunoSEQ multiplex PCR; TCRdb's version includes in-frame clones alone and lacks a portion of them. In the table there are some 290,000 clones, approximately 88% of which are singletons. As for this clone: Its antigen is not identified.

The donors were in the roughly 130-subject validation cohort; that cohort was separate from the roughly 700-subject first cohort. The receptor was isolated from a man aged 30-40 years in good health and CMV-seronegative. Sequenced sample: PBMCs. V gene TRBV4-2 combines with J gene TRBJ2-3; D uncertain. The DNA of the CDR3 is TGTGCCAGCAGCCGAAATACAGTTCTAGATACGCAGTATTTT. Translation: CASSRNTVLDTQYF.